Listed below are T cell receptor beta chains from one sample, sequenced in a study of regulatory T cells in long-lasting Graves disease. TCRdb reanalysed the multiplex PCR reads using MiXCR and keeps one entry per CDR3 protein. The sample has 400,000 to 500,000 distinct CDR3 sequences, about a sixth seen once. These data were also filed under a second study, of T cells in Graves' hyperthyroidism and ophthalmopathy.

The sample was peripheral blood mononuclear cells (PBMCs), taken at new diagnosis, from a patient treated with antithyroid drugs. The source is a woman aged 18-29 years with Graves disease. CDR3s include the opening cysteine and the closing phenylalanine or tryptophan. The D gene is left open where the match is weak. Size is stated for part of the rows, as once, few or many counts, or as a class when the clone is expanded.

D	size	V	J	length	DNA	CDR3
.	many	TRBV28	TRBJ2-7	15	TGTGCCAGCAGTTTTACGGCAGGTGTTGCCTACGAGCAGTACTTC	CASSFTAGVAYEQYF
TRBD1	.	TRBV5-1	TRBJ2-1	12	TGCGCCAGCAGCATCGACAGGGGCGAGCAGTTCTTC	CASSIDRGEQFF
.	few	TRBV4-1	TRBJ1-1	17	TGCGCCAGCAGCCAAGATTGGAGAGGGGCGGCCGGGACTGAAGCTTTCTTT	CASSQDWRGAAGTEAFF
TRBD2	.	TRBV7-2	TRBJ2-5	18	TGTGCCAGCAGCTTAGTCACTAGCGGGAGCCCGACAAGGGAGACCCAGTACTTC	CASSLVTSGSPTRETQYF
.	.	TRBV12-5	TRBJ2-1	16	TGTGCTAGTGCCCTTTGGTTGATGGGTAACCCCCGGGAGCAGTTCTTC	CASALWLMGNPREQFF
TRBD2	many	TRBV6-1	TRBJ2-1	16	TGTGCCAGCAGTGTAACGGGACTAGCGGGAGTGAATGAGCAGTTCTTC	CASSVTGLAGVNEQFF
.	many	TRBV7-9	TRBJ2-6	16	TGTGCCAGCATGTCCCCGCTTGGGTCTGGGGCCAACGTCCTGACTTTC	CASMSPLGSGANVLTF
.	many	TRBV7-3	TRBJ1-1	14	TGTGCCAGCAGCTTAACCGGACAACTCACTGAAGCTTTCTTT	CASSLTGQLTEAFF
.	.	TRBV27	TRBJ2-7	15	TGTGCCAGCAGTTCATTACTAGTAGGGGGCTACGAGCAGTACTTC	CASSSLLVGGYEQYF
TRBD2	many	TRBV20-1	TRBJ2-1	15	TGCAGTGCTAGACCTAGCGGGAGAGATTACAATGAGCAGTTCTTC	CSARPSGRDYNEQFF
.	many	TRBV9	TRBJ2-3	16	TGTGCCAGCAGCGTAGGACAGGGACTGTCCACAGATACGCAGTATTTT	CASSVGQGLSTDTQYF
.	.	TRBV18	TRBJ2-5	16	TGTGCCAGCCCACCACCTTCAACCGGGCGCAAGGAGACCCAGTACTTC	CASPPPSTGRKETQYF
.	.	TRBV4-3	TRBJ2-1	15	TGCGCCAGCAGCCAAGCGCTAGCGACGTACAATGAGCAGTTCTTC	CASSQALATYNEQFF
.	.	TRBV9	TRBJ2-7	15	TGTGCCAGCAGCGTAGGGGGGACATGGTTTGGCGAGCAGTACTTC	CASSVGGTWFGEQYF
TRBD2	many	TRBV27	TRBJ2-1	18	TGTGCCAGCTCCTATGAGGTCGGGAGGGCTACAGCCTACAATGAGCAGTTCTTC	CASSYEVGRATAYNEQFF
TRBD2	many	TRBV7-9	TRBJ2-1	20	TGTGCCGGAGGAATAAGGGCGGGACTAGCGGGAGACGGGACGCGCAATGAGCAGTTCTTC	CAGGIRAGLAGDGTRNEQFF
.	many	TRBV12-3/TRBV12-4	TRBJ1-3	14	TGTGCCAGCAGCACAGGGATCTCCGGAAACACCATATATTTT	CASSTGISGNTIYF
.	many	TRBV3-1	TRBJ2-7	16	TGTGCCAGCAGCCAACACCGGACTCACGCTGCCTACGAGCAGTACTTC	CASSQHRTHAAYEQYF
TRBD1	few	TRBV7-7	TRBJ2-3	14	TGTGCTAGCAGCCTGGACAGGGGTTCAGATACGCAGTATTTT	CASSLDRGSDTQYF
.	many	TRBV6-1	TRBJ2-2	14	TGTGCCAGCAGGAGGGGGGAGAACACCGGGGAGCTGTTTTTT	CASRRGENTGELFF
TRBD2	once	TRBV6-5	TRBJ2-3	16	TGTGCCAGCAGTGACTCGGGACTAGCGGGGGCAGATACGCAGTATTTT	CASSDSGLAGADTQYF
.	many	TRBV7-9	TRBJ1-5	13	TGTGCCAGCAGCTTAGAGAGCAATCAGCCCCAGCATTTT	CASSLESNQPQHF
TRBD1	few	TRBV12-3/TRBV12-4	TRBJ1-1	16	TGTGCCAGCAGTGGTAGGACAGGGCTCGCGAACACTGAAGCTTTCTTT	CASSGRTGLANTEAFF
.	many	TRBV28	TRBJ2-7	14	TGTGCCAGCAGTTTGGAGGCCAGAAGTTACGAGCAGTACTTC	CASSLEARSYEQYF
TRBD2	many	TRBV6-1	TRBJ2-3	17	TGTGCCAGCAGTCCGGGACTAGCGGGCCTCCCCACAGATACGCAGTATTTT	CASSPGLAGLPTDTQYF
TRBD2	.	TRBV20-1	TRBJ2-1	16	TGCAGTGCTAGAGATTCCCGACTAGCGGCGTACAATGAGCAGTTCTTC	CSARDSRLAAYNEQFF
TRBD2	many	TRBV7-9	TRBJ2-1	15	TGTGCCAGCCTCACCGTGGGCGGGAGAACGGCCCGTGCGTTCTTC	CASLTVGGRTARAFF
.	.	TRBV27	TRBJ2-3	15	TGTGCCAGCAGTTTGCGGGGTTCACGCGCAGATACGCAGTATTTT	CASSLRGSRADTQYF